A single sample gave rise to the 5 T cell receptor beta chains below, sequenced in a study of beta chain features in type 1 diabetes. What was sequenced were expressed TCRB transcripts, since all of the isolated RNA had been reverse transcribed. The table came from immunoSEQ multiplex PCR; TCRdb's copy has only in-frame clones and leaves some out. The sample contains about 130,000 clones, about 8.7% of which appear only once. The source material was central memory CD4+ T cells from blood. The receptors stem from a man aged 18 to 30 in good health.

The CDR3 DNA reads as TGTGCCAGCAGCCCTGAGGGACAGCACTATGGCTACACCTTC. This sequence encodes CASSPEGQHYGYTF. The chain links TRBV11-2 to TRBJ1-2; 7 nucleotides agree with TRBD1. CDR1 and CDR2 from the germline V gene are SGHAT and FQNNGV. J gave up 3 bases and V 5 bases, and 6 bases lay outside the gene matches. The CDR3 runs to 14 residues.

This clone was detected a few times. The chain employs TRBV5-1 and TRBJ1-1; 8 bases map to TRBD1. The CDR3 spans 14 residues. Germline V CDR1 and CDR2: SGHRS, YFSETQ. The V segment lost 4 bases and the J segment 0 bases; nucleotides outside the gene matches: 2. CDR3 DNA sequence: TGCGCCAGCAGCCAGACAGGGGTGAACACTGAAGCTTTCTTT. Its protein product is CASSQTGVNTEAFF.

In its sample, this clone was seen a few times. The chain recombines TRBV20-1 with TRBJ1-2; 7 positions match TRBD1. The germline gives CDR1 DFQATT, CDR2 SNEGSKA (reference sequence). J lost 6 bases, V lost 7 bases, and 5 bases had no gene match. This CDR3 spans 11 amino acids. The CDR3, as DNA: TGCAGTGTAAGGGGGCACCATGGCTACACCTTC. It yields the protein CSVRGHHGYTF.

This clone was recorded at least ten times. V is TRBV7-9 and J is TRBJ1-3, with a possible D match to TRBD1 (6 bases). Trimming cost V 0 bases and J 0 bases, with 12 bases left between them. From germline, CDR1 is SEHNR and CDR2 FQNEAQ (reference sequence). This CDR3 spans 17 amino acids. CDR3 bases: TGTGCCAGCAGCTTAGCGGGTCAGGGGATCTCTGGAAACACCATATATTTT. Translating it yields CASSLAGQGISGNTIYF. Together with reference TRBV7-9 and TRBJ1-3, the CDR3 gives the full variable domain: DTGVSQNPRHKITKRGQNVTFRCDPISEHNRLYWYRQTLGQGPEFLTYFQNEAQLEKSRLLSDRFSAERPKGSFSTLEIQRTEQGDSAMYLCASSLAGQGISGNTIYFGEGSWLTVV.

This clone was recorded many times. V is TRBV7-8 and J is TRBJ2-3, with a possible D match to TRBD2 (5 bases). Germline-derived CDR1 and CDR2 are SGHVS and FQNEAQ. The CDR3 has 17 amino acids. Trimming shortened V by 4 bases and J by 0 bases, and 17 bases separated the two germline ends. The CDR3 DNA reads TGTGCCAGCAGCTCGGAGGTACGGCCTCCTAGCACAGATACGCAGTATTTT. Residues: CASSSEVRPPSTDTQYF. Full variable domain (rest looked up from reference TRBV7-8 and TRBJ2-3): GAGVSQSPRYKVAKRGQDVALRCDPISGHVSLFWYQQALGQGPEFLTYFQNEAQLDKSGLPSDRFFAERPEGSVSTLKIQRTQQEDSAVYLCASSSEVRPPSTDTQYFGPGTRLTVL.